These 22 T cell receptor beta chains were sequenced from one sample in a study of regulatory T cells in long-lasting Graves disease. HTBI primers from iRepertoire and Arm-PCR of CDR3 regions yielded the TCR beta libraries. TCRdb reprocessed the multiplex PCR reads with MiXCR, giving one entry per CDR3 protein. The table has fewer than 650,000 distinct CDR3 sequences, roughly 15% seen once. Time point given: newly diagnosed GD, antithyroid drugs for less than 3 months. Generation of the TCR library employed RNA extracted from PBMCs. The same specimen was also included in a second study, on T cells in Graves' hyperthyroidism and ophthalmopathy.

The sample here was peripheral blood mononuclear cells (PBMCs), taken at new diagnosis, from a patient treated with antithyroid drugs. These receptors were collected from a woman in her twenties or thirties with Graves disease.

The chain recombines TRBV14 with TRBJ2-5; no clear D gene. From germline, CDR1 is SGHDN and CDR2 FVKESK. The CDR3 is 12 amino acids. Trimming shortened V by 0 bases and J by 9 bases, and 8 bases separated the two germline ends. In DNA, the CDR3 is TGTGCCAGCAGCCAAGATCGGTTGGCCCAGTACTTC. It specifies CASSQDRLAQYF.

This clonotype was counted between two and nine times. The J gene is TRBJ2-1, the V gene TRBV6-1, with 15 bases matching TRBD2. V trimming: 8 bases; J trimming: 9 bases; junction bases outside the gene matches: 5. CDR3 length: 14 residues. Germline V gives CDR1 MNHNS, CDR2 SASEGT. CDR3 in DNA: TGTGCCAGCGGGGGACTAGCGGGAGGCGCTGAGCAGTTCTTC. This gives the protein CASGGLAGGAEQFF.

This clonotype occurred many times. The chain employs TRBV15 and TRBJ2-7, with 10 positions matching TRBD2. The length of the CDR3 is 18 residues. Losses at the gene ends were 1 base for V and 6 bases for J; bases not matched to a gene: 15. Germline CDR1 and CDR2: LNHNV and YYDKDF (reference sequence). The CDR3 DNA sequence: TGTGCCACCAGCAGAGTTGGTTATTCAGCGGGAGGGCCCTCCGAGCAGTACTTC. As protein: CATSRVGYSAGGPSEQYF.

This chain joins TRBV2 and TRBJ2-6; D gene ambiguous. The CDR3 covers 16 residues. Germline V gives CDR1 SNHLY, CDR2 FYNNEI. V gave up 1 base and J gave up 2 bases, with 9 bases separating them. The CDR3 spells CASSEGGFPGANVLTF. In DNA form, the CDR3 reads TGTGCCAGCAGTGAAGGGGGTTTCCCTGGGGCCAACGTCCTGACTTTC.

This clonotype was picked up many times. The rearrangement joins TRBV11-2 to TRBJ2-5; no clear D gene. V lost 0 bases, J lost 5 bases, and 4 bases lay in between. Germline CDR1 reads SGHAT; CDR2 reads FQNNGV. This CDR3 comprises 12 residues. CDR3 DNA: TGTGCCAGCAGCTTAGATCGGGAGACCCAGTACTTC. Amino acid sequence: CASSLDRETQYF.

In the case of this clonotype: Mismatch with germline at one junction end may stem from a read error. V gene TRBV7-3 combines with J gene TRBJ2-1; 9 nucleotides match TRBD2. The germline gives CDR1 SGHTA, CDR2 FQGTGA. This CDR3 is 16 amino acids long. The CDR3 sequence: CASSNVAGATYNEQLF. Written as DNA, the CDR3 is TGTGCCAGCAGCAACGTAGCGGGAGCCACCTACAATGAGCAGCTCTTC.

This clonotype was seen at least ten times. The V gene is TRBV11-2, the J gene TRBJ1-2; D possibly corresponds to TRBD1 (5 bases). Germline V gives CDR1 SGHAT, CDR2 FQNNGV. There are 13 residues in the CDR3. V gave up 5 bases and J gave up 6 bases, with 13 bases separating them. CDR3 sequence reads: CASSLGPGHGYTF. The DNA of the CDR3 is TGTGCCAGCAGCCTGGGACCGGGGCATGGCTACACCTTC.

This clonotype was seen repeatedly, ten times or more. The rearrangement links TRBV20-1 to TRBJ1-1, with D possibly being TRBD1 (5 bases). CDR1 and CDR2 from the germline V gene are DFQATT and SNEGSKA (reference sequence). V was trimmed by 6 bases and J by 4 bases, leaving 12 bases between them. The CDR3 is 12 residues long. The CDR3 reads CSAPRQSTEAFF. DNA for the CDR3: TGCAGTGCACCTAGACAGAGCACTGAAGCTTTCTTT.

This clonotype was observed many times. The rearrangement joins TRBV2 to TRBJ2-7; D not resolved. Germline V gene lookup returns CDR1 SNHLY and CDR2 FYNNEI. The CDR3 contains 14 residues. V dropped 5 bases and J dropped 0 bases, with 11 bases sitting between them. The CDR3 spells CASSLHRSSYEQYF. In nucleotides, the CDR3 is TGTGCCAGCAGTCTTCATCGGAGCTCCTACGAGCAGTACTTC.

This clonotype was counted many times. CDR3 sequence: CASSRFSGNTEAFF. CDR3 coding DNA: TGTGCCAGCAGCCGGTTTTCGGGGAACACTGAAGCTTTCTTT. The chain has TRBV11-3 and TRBJ1-1; D is uncertain. CDR1 is SGHNT and CDR2 is YENEEA in the germline V gene. This CDR3 is built from 14 residues. V lost 5 bases and J lost 1, with 11 bases in between.

The chain uses TRBV6-2 or TRBV6-3 and TRBJ1-6, with D unresolved. The germline CDR1 and CDR2 sequences are MNHEY and SVGEGT. Trimming pared 2 bases from V and 10 bases from J, leaving 9 bases between. This CDR3 has 13 amino acids. The CDR3 DNA reads TGTGCCAGCAGTTACCAGACCGTGTCACCCCTCCACTTT. It specifies CASSYQTVSPLHF.

This clonotype was observed at least ten times. The chain links TRBV27 to TRBJ2-1, with D possibly matching TRBD1 (6 bases). Trimming cost V 7 bases and J 2 bases, with 12 bases left between them. Germline loops: CDR1 MNHEY, CDR2 SMNVEV (reference sequence). There are 14 residues in the CDR3. Here the CDR3 reads CASKGWTAYNEQFF. Written as DNA, the CDR3 is TGTGCCAGCAAGGGTTGGACAGCCTACAATGAGCAGTTCTTC.

As regards this clonotype: A much larger clone sits a single nucleotide away, making a read error possible. The chain uses TRBV7-2 and TRBJ1-6, with 9 bases fitting TRBD1. Germline values: CDR1 SGHTA, CDR2 FQGNSA. The CDR3 contains 13 residues. Germline trimming cut 5 bases from V and 10 bases from J; bases unmatched to any gene: 3. The CDR3: CASSTGGLSPLHF. The CDR3 DNA sequence: TGTGCCAGCAGCACAGGGGGCTTGTCACCCCTCCACTTT.

CDR3 DNA sequence: TGTGCCAGTAGTATGAGAGGAGAGACCCAGTACTTC. Its protein product is CASSMRGETQYF. The V call is TRBV19, the J call TRBJ2-3; no definite D call. Judging by the DNA end, TRBJ2-5 fits better; the J call may be wrong. This CDR3 has 12 residues. The V gene's germline CDR1 is LNHDA and CDR2 SQIVND (reference sequence).

This clonotype was found many times. This chain links TRBV28 with TRBJ1-5; 8 positions match TRBD1. CDR3 length: 16 amino acids. Germline CDR1 reads MDHEN; CDR2 reads SYDVKM. V dropped 5 bases and J dropped 8; count of bases not matched to a gene: 14. The DNA of the CDR3 is TGTGCCAGCAGTATCCTAAACAGGGGGGATCCTAAGCCCCAGCATTTT. Protein product: CASSILNRGDPKPQHF.

This clonotype was counted only a few times. This chain connects TRBV6-1 to TRBJ2-1; 7 bases agree with TRBD2. Unmatched junction bases numbered 18, after V lost 4 bases and J lost 6 bases. Germline values: CDR1 MNHNS, CDR2 SASEGT. This CDR3 spans 18 amino acids. The CDR3 loop reads CASSAGGSAGSLINEQFF. CDR3 sequence (DNA): TGTGCCAGCAGTGCCGGCGGGAGTGCCGGGAGCTTAATCAATGAGCAGTTCTTC.

This clonotype was seen a few times. The J gene is TRBJ2-1, the V gene TRBV9; D is undetermined. V was pared by 0 bases and J by 11 bases, with 6 bases between. There are 11 residues in the CDR3. The germline V gene has CDR1 SGDLS and CDR2 YYNGEE. The CDR3 coding sequence is TGTGCCAGCAGCGTAGGTAGACAGCAGTTCTTC. Residues: CASSVGRQQFF.

The table lists this clonotype with many counts. CDR3 coding DNA: TGCAGCGTTGAGCATGACAGGACGAACACTGAAGCTTTCTTT. Translated, it gives CSVEHDRTNTEAFF. V usage is TRBV29-1 and J usage is TRBJ1-1; possibly TRBD1 for D (6 bases). CDR1 is SQVTM, CDR2 ANQGSEA, per germline. The ends were cut back, 3 bases at V and 1 base at J, with 12 bases in the middle. This CDR3 comprises 14 residues.

This clonotype has more than one count but fewer than ten. The rearrangement joins TRBV2 to TRBJ2-3; 9 bases are a match to TRBD2. The V gene's germline CDR1 is SNHLY and CDR2 FYNNEI. Trimming at V came to 7 bases and at J to 2 bases, leaving 4 bases not matched to a gene. This CDR3 has 14 amino acids. CDR3 in amino acids: CASKASGNTDTQYF. For the CDR3, the DNA is TGTGCCAGCAAAGCTAGCGGGAACACAGATACGCAGTATTTT.

At least ten counts were recorded for this clonotype. The rearrangement joins TRBV19 to TRBJ2-1, with a tentative D call TRBD2 (5 bases). The CDR3 is made up of 13 amino acids. The V and J ends lost 7 bases and 4 bases respectively, with 11 bases between them. Germline CDR1 LNHDA, CDR2 SQIVND (reference sequence). CDR3 amino acids: CASNTGSYNEQFF. The DNA of the CDR3 is TGTGCCAGTAACACGGGAAGTTACAATGAGCAGTTCTTC. The complete variable domain, with remaining parts taken from reference TRBV19 and TRBJ2-1, reads DGGITQSPKYLFRKEGQNVTLSCEQNLNHDAMYWYRQDPGQGLRLIYYSQIVNDFQKGDIAEGYSVSREKKESFPLTVTSAQKNPTAFYLCASNTGSYNEQFFGPGTRLTVL.

There are many counts of this clonotype. The chain's CDR3 is CASSPGQGGHGYTF. CDR3 in DNA: TGCGCCAGCAGCCCGGGACAGGGCGGACATGGCTACACCTTC. The genes are TRBV5-1 and TRBJ1-2; TRBD1 matches at 9 bases. V shed 4 bases and J 6 bases; nucleotides not matched to a gene: 7. CDR1 and CDR2 (germline): SGHRS, YFSETQ. There are 14 residues in the CDR3.

This clonotype came up many times. The rearrangement links TRBV27 to TRBJ2-3, with 11 bases identical to TRBD2. Germline V gives CDR1 MNHEY, CDR2 SMNVEV (reference sequence). V lost 7 bases, J lost 2 bases, and 8 bases stayed unmatched. This CDR3 has 16 amino acids. The CDR3 coding sequence is TGTGCCAGCAACCGTCTAGCGGGAGGATTCACAGATACGCAGTATTTT. It yields the protein CASNRLAGGFTDTQYF.